Listed below are T cell receptor beta chains from one sample, sequenced in a study of cytomegalovirus exposure and HLA in healthy donors. The table came from immunoSEQ multiplex PCR; TCRdb's copy has only in-frame clones and leaves some out. This sample has about 94,000 clones, with roughly 80% found just once. The sample was PBMCs. These receptors were collected from a man aged 40-50 years in good health and CMV-seropositive. The CDR3 runs from the conserved cysteine through the conserved F or W. Each record gives: J gene, D gene, clone size, V gene, CDR3 protein, CDR3 DNA. D genes are given only for firm matches. Some rows mark clone size as missing; the rest say once, few, many or name a class of expanded clone.

J: TRBJ1-2
D: -
size: -
V: TRBV5-5
CDR3: CASSLETGDNYGYTF
DNA: TGTGCCAGCAGCTTGGAGACGGGGGACAACTATGGCTACACCTTC

J: TRBJ2-7
D: -
size: -
V: TRBV12-2
CDR3: CASRLGTWDRFYEQYF
DNA: TGTGCAAGTCGCTTAGGGACTTGGGACAGATTCTACGAGCAGTACTTC

J: TRBJ2-5
D: TRBD2
size: -
V: TRBV28
CDR3: CASSLAGGRGETQYF
DNA: TGTGCCAGCAGTTTAGCGGGAGGGCGAGGAGAGACCCAGTACTTC

J: TRBJ2-7
D: TRBD2
size: few
V: TRBV28
CDR3: CASTSTGLAGAYEQYF
DNA: TGTGCCAGCACCTCAACCGGACTAGCGGGAGCCTACGAGCAGTACTTC

J: TRBJ1-4
D: TRBD1
size: few
V: TRBV27
CDR3: CASSWTTGGRSEKLFF
DNA: TGTGCCAGCAGTTGGACGACAGGGGGCCGGAGTGAAAAACTGTTTTTT

J: TRBJ1-2
D: -
size: -
V: TRBV6-5
CDR3: CASSYLGGSYGYTF
DNA: TGTGCCAGCAGTTATTTGGGGGGGTCCTATGGCTACACCTTC

J: TRBJ2-7
D: -
size: -
V: TRBV4-1
CDR3: CASSQVEVSNSYEQYF
DNA: TGCGCCAGCAGCCAAGTTGAGGTATCCAACTCCTACGAGCAGTACTTC

J: TRBJ1-1
D: -
size: -
V: TRBV27
CDR3: CASSPILNTEAFF
DNA: TGTGCCAGCAGTCCTATTCTGAACACTGAAGCTTTCTTT

J: TRBJ2-1
D: TRBD2
size: -
V: TRBV2
CDR3: CASPGGVSEQFF
DNA: TGTGCCAGCCCTGGGGGGGTTAGTGAGCAGTTCTTC

J: TRBJ2-7
D: TRBD2
size: -
V: TRBV4-3
CDR3: CASSQVGAGGQNEQYF
DNA: TGCGCCAGCAGCCAAGTAGGGGCGGGAGGTCAGAACGAGCAGTACTTC

J: TRBJ2-3
D: -
size: few
V: TRBV5-4
CDR3: CASSLEAGDTQYF
DNA: TGTGCCAGCAGCTTGGAGGCGGGAGATACGCAGTATTTT

J: TRBJ1-3
D: TRBD1
size: -
V: TRBV5-1
CDR3: CASSPGQGAGNTIYF
DNA: TGCGCCAGCAGCCCGGGACAGGGGGCTGGAAACACCATATATTTT